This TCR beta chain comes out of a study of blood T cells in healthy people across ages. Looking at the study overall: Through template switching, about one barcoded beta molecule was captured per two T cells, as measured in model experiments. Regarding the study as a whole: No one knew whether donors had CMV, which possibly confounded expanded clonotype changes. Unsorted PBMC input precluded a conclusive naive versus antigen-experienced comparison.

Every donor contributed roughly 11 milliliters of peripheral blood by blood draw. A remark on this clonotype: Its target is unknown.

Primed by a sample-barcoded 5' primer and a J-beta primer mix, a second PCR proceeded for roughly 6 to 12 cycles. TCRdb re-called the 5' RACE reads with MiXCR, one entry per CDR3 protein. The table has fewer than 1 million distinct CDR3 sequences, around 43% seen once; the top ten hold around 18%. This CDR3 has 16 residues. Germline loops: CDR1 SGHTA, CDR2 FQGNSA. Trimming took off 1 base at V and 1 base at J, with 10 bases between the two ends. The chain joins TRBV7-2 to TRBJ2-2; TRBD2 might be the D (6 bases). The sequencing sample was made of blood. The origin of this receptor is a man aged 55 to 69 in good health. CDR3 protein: CASSLEIAENTGELFF. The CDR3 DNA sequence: TGTGCCAGCAGCTTAGAGATAGCGGAGAACACCGGGGAGCTGTTTTTT.